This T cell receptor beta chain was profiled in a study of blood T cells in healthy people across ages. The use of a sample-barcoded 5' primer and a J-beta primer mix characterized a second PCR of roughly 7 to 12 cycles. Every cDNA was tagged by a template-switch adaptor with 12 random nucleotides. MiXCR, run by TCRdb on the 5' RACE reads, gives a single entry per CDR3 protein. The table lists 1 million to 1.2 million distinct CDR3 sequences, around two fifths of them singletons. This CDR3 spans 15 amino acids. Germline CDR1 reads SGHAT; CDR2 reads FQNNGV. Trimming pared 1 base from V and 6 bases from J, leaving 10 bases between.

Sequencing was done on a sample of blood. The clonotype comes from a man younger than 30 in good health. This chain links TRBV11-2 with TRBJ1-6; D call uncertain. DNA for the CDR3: TGTGCCAGCAGCTTAGCTCCCCCCTCTAATTCACCCCTCCACTTT. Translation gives CASSLAPPSNSPLHF.